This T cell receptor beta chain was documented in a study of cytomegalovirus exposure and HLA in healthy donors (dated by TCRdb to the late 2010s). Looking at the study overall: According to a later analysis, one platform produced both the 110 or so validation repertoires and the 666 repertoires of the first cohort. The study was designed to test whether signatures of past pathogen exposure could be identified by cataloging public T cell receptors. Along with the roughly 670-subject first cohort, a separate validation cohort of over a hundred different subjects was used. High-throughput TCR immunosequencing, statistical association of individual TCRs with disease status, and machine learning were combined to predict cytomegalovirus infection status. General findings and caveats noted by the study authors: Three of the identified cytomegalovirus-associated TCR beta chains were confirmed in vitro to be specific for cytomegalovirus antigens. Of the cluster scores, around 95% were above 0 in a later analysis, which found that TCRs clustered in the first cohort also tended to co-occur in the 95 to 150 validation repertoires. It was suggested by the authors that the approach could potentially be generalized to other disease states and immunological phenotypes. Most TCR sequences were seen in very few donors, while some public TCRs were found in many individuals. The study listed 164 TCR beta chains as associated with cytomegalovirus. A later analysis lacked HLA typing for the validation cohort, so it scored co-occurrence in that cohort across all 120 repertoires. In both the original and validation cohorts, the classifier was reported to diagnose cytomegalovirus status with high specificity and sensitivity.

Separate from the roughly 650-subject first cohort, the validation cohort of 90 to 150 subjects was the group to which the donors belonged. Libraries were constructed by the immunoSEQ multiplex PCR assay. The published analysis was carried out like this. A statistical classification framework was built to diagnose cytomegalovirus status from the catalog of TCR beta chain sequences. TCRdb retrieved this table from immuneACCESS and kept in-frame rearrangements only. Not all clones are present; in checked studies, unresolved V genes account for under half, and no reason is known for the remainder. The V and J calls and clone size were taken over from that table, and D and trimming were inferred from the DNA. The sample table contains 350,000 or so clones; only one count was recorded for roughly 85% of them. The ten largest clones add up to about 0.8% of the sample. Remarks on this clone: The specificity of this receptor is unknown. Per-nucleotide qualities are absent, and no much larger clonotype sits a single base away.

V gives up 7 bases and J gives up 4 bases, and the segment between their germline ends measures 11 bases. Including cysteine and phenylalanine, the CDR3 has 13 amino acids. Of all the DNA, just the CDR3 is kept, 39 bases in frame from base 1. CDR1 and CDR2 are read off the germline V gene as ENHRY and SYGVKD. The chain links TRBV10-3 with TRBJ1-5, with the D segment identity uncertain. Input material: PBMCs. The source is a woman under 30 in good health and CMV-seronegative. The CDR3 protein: CAITGDLNQPQHF. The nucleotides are TGTGCCATCACGGGAGACCTGAATCAGCCCCAGCATTTT.